The 11 T cell receptor beta chains listed next were all sequenced from one sample in a study of blood T cell repertoires in COVID-19 (dated by TCRdb to 2018 to 2020). The library relied on the immunoSEQ multiplex PCR assay. The clones in this table, taken by TCRdb from immuneACCESS, are in-frame only. Not every clone is retained; where verified, under half of the shortfall comes from an unresolved V gene, and the cause of the rest is unknown. The sample contains about 200,000 clones, roughly 84% of them found a single time. The top ten constitute roughly 6.9% of the sample. The sample taken for sequencing was PBMCs or T cells enriched from blood (not recorded which). The receptors were gathered from a man between 35 and 55 years old who had recovered from COVID-19.

The chain carries TRBV7-9 and TRBJ1-5; D is unclear. The V end was cut by 4 bases, the J end by 5 bases, with 6 bases between. The CDR3 has 12 residues. CDR1 is SEHNR and CDR2 is FQNEAQ in the germline V gene (reference sequence). The CDR3 DNA follows: TGTGCCAGCAGCTCCCTTGATCAGCCCCAGCATTTT. Amino acid sequence: CASSSLDQPQHF.

The J gene is TRBJ2-7, the V gene TRBV28; 7 bases map to TRBD1. The germline CDR1 and CDR2 sequences are MDHEN and SYDVKM. The CDR3 has 12 amino acids. Trimming at V came to 10 bases and at J to 6 bases, leaving 9 bases not matched to a gene. CDR3 amino acids: CATGGQATEQYF. The CDR3 nucleotides are TGTGCCACCGGAGGACAGGCCACCGAGCAGTACTTC.

The J gene is TRBJ1-1, the V gene TRBV7-8; TRBD1 matches 8 bases. Germline loops: CDR1 SGHVS, CDR2 FQNEAQ. V lost 5 bases to trimming and J lost 6 bases; unmatched junction nucleotides: 8. CDR3 size: 14 residues. The CDR3 nucleotides are TGTGCCAGCAGCCCCCCAGGGGGCACCCCTGAAGCTTTCTTT. Encoded protein: CASSPPGGTPEAFF.

The rearrangement links TRBV19 to TRBJ1-2; 8 bases match TRBD1. Germline CDR1 is LNHDA and CDR2 is SQIVND (reference sequence). The V gene end was trimmed by 5 bases and the J gene end by 3 bases; junction bases not matched to a gene: 8. CDR3 length equals 15 residues. The CDR3 sequence: CASSWDRNSYYGYTF. The CDR3 DNA reads TGTGCCAGTAGTTGGGACAGGAATTCTTACTATGGCTACACCTTC.

In its sample, this clone was seen once. The V call is TRBV18, the J call TRBJ2-7; the match to TRBD2 covers 9 bases. Losses at the gene ends were 3 bases for V and 5 bases for J; bases not matched to a gene: 17. The length of the CDR3 is 18 residues. Germline V lookup: CDR1 KGHSH, CDR2 LQKENI. The CDR3 DNA follows: TGTGCCAGCTCACCCCGGGGGGTAGCGGGGGAATTCGGGCACGAGCAGTACTTC. Its translation: CASSPRGVAGEFGHEQYF.

The chain recombines TRBV13 with TRBJ2-5; TRBD2 aligns across 10 bases. The J segment lost 5 bases and the V segment lost 2 bases, leaving 8 bases of the junction unmatched. The CDR3 runs 16 residues. Germline loops: CDR1 PRHDT, CDR2 FYEKMQ (reference sequence). CDR3 sequence reads: CASSLMKRGGPETQYF. DNA for the CDR3: TGTGCCAGCAGCTTAATGAAGCGGGGGGGCCCGGAGACCCAGTACTTC.

This chain connects TRBV5-1 to TRBJ1-5; 8 bases map to TRBD1. The germline V gene has CDR1 SGHRS and CDR2 YFSETQ. V shed 4 bases, J shed 2 bases, and the junction held 17 bases outside the gene matches. This CDR3 spans 19 amino acids. The chain's CDR3 is CASSAEPGQAQSGNQPQHF. DNA for the CDR3: TGCGCCAGCAGCGCGGAGCCGGGACAGGCCCAAAGCGGCAATCAGCCCCAGCATTTT.

The chain joins TRBV30 to TRBJ1-3, with D maybe TRBD1 (5 bases). V gave up 2 bases and J gave up 2 bases, with 7 bases separating them. Germline values: CDR1 GTSNPN, CDR2 SVGIG (reference sequence). The CDR3 sequence is 13 residues long. This CDR3 reads CAWSSGTGNTIYF. In DNA, the CDR3 is TGTGCCTGGAGTTCAGGGACTGGAAACACCATATATTTT.

The rearrangement links TRBV6-5 to TRBJ2-3, with 8 bases matching TRBD2. From germline, CDR1 is MNHEY and CDR2 SVGAGI. CDR3 length: 16 residues. The V segment lost 4 bases and the J segment 5 bases; nucleotides outside the gene matches: 11. The CDR3 DNA reads TGTGCCAGCAGTTCCCCTCGGGGGGGCCTGGGAGATACGCAGTATTTT. Its protein product is CASSSPRGGLGDTQYF.

This clone has only one observation. J is TRBJ2-7 and V is TRBV20-1, with no clear D. The V gene lost 6 bases and the J gene lost 3 bases, with 9 bases spanning the gap. From germline, CDR1 is DFQATT and CDR2 SNEGSKA (reference sequence). The CDR3 sequence is 11 residues long. The CDR3 here is CSAEVLYEQYF. CDR3 nucleotides: TGCAGTGCCGAGGTCCTCTACGAGCAGTACTTC.

Here the CDR3 DNA reads TGTGCCAGCAGGGGTCCGGGACAGGGGAATGAAAAACTGTTTTTT. It encodes CASRGPGQGNEKLFF. This rearrangement joins TRBV6-5 to TRBJ1-4; TRBD1 matches at 10 bases. V dropped 6 bases and J dropped 5; count of bases not matched to a gene: 6. The CDR3 contains 15 residues. The germline V gene has CDR1 MNHEY and CDR2 SVGAGI.